This T cell receptor beta chain was obtained from a study of blood T cell repertoires in COVID-19. The overall study: Both acute and convalescent COVID-19 samples were obtained from the United States, Italy and Spain. The cDNA or gDNA used as material had been derived from T cells, B-cell-depleted T cells, or PBMCs.

As processed by the authors: Cell counts per sample came from amplifying reference gene primers. The table came from immunoSEQ multiplex PCR; TCRdb's copy has only in-frame clones and leaves some out. The V and J calls and the clone size are those of that table, but D and trimming were determined from the DNA. Of about 92,000 clones in the sample, around 81% were seen once. The V gene's germline CDR1 is SGHNT and CDR2 YENEEA. V gave up 5 bases and J gave up 6 bases; unmatched junction bases: 9. The CDR3 sequence is 15 residues long. The gene calls are TRBV11-3 and TRBJ2-2; TRBD2 matches at 7 bases. The sequence was collected from a man aged 50 to 60 who had recovered from COVID-19. The specimen sequenced was peripheral blood. CDR3 sequence (DNA): TGTGCCAGCAGCCCGACTTCTGCGGGAGCCGGGGAGCTGTTTTTT. As protein: CASSPTSAGAGELFF.